A single sample gave rise to the 17 T cell receptor beta chains below, sequenced in a study of neurological immune-mediated disorders. TCRdb redid the calling of the 5' RACE reads with MiXCR, one entry per CDR3 protein. The repertoire holds about 55,000 distinct CDR3 sequences, with approximately 4% as singletons. The sequenced sample was PBMCs. These receptors all stem from a man between 45 and 60 years old with multiple sclerosis.

J is TRBJ2-3 and V is TRBV30; 8 nucleotides line up with TRBD2. Germline V gene sequence: CDR1 GTSNPN, CDR2 SVGIG (reference sequence). The CDR3 covers 14 residues. After removal of 8 bases from V and 1 base from J, the junction contained 8 bases not matched to a gene. CDR3 nucleotides: TGTGCCGGGGGAGCGGGAGCGGGCACAGATACGCAGTATTTT. Translation: CAGGAGAGTDTQYF. The variable domain in full, completed from reference TRBV30 and TRBJ2-3, reads SQTIHQWPATLVQPVGSPLSLECTVEGTSNPNLYWYRQAAGRGLQLLFYSVGIGQISSEVPQNLSASRPQDRQFILSSKKLLLSDSGFYLCAGGAGAGTDTQYFGPGTRLTVL.

At least ten counts were recorded for this clonotype. This chain links TRBV18 with TRBJ1-6; D is unresolved. Germline V gene lookup returns CDR1 KGHSH and CDR2 LQKENI. Trimming took 2 bases from V and 5 from J, leaving 13 bases between them. There are 16 residues in the CDR3. The CDR3 nucleotides are TGTGCCAGCTCACCAGGCACGTCGGGGAATAATTCACCCCTCCACTTT. Amino acids: CASSPGTSGNNSPLHF.

In its sample, this clonotype was seen many times. The J gene is TRBJ2-2, the V gene TRBV10-3, with TRBD2 matching 15 bases. Losses at the gene ends were 8 bases for V and 0 bases for J; bases not matched to a gene: 7. CDR1 ENHRY and CDR2 SYGVKD come from the germline V gene. This CDR3 is 18 amino acids long. The CDR3 DNA follows: TGTGCCATCGAAGAGGGACTAGCGGGGGGAACGAACACCGGGGAGCTGTTTTTT. It specifies CAIEEGLAGGTNTGELFF.

This clonotype was picked up many times. This chain joins TRBV4-1 and TRBJ1-5, with D perhaps matching TRBD1 (5 bases). V was pared by 4 bases and J by 4 bases, with 17 bases between. The CDR3 consists of 16 residues. The germline gives CDR1 MGHRA, CDR2 YSYEKL. In nucleotides, the CDR3 is TGCGCCAGCAGCCTAAAATCGGACAAGCTAAATCAGCCCCAGCATTTT. This encodes CASSLKSDKLNQPQHF.

This clonotype was observed many times. The chain combines TRBV20-1 with TRBJ2-3; 9 bases match TRBD2. V lost 0 bases, J lost 1 base, and 5 bases stayed unmatched. CDR1 and CDR2 from the germline V gene are DFQATT and SNEGSKA (reference sequence). The CDR3 runs 16 residues. CDR3 sequence reads: CSARDQLAGRTDTQYF. For the CDR3, the DNA is TGCAGTGCTAGAGATCAGCTAGCGGGGCGCACAGATACGCAGTATTTT.

At least ten counts were recorded for this clonotype. This chain connects TRBV5-1 to TRBJ2-1; no reliable D call. Germline CDR1 and CDR2: SGHRS and YFSETQ. Trimming removed 1 base at V and 6 bases at J, with 8 bases between. This CDR3 region has 13 residues. The CDR3 sequence is CASSLTVGNEQFF. The CDR3 DNA reads TGCGCCAGCAGCTTGACCGTAGGCAATGAGCAGTTCTTC. Complete variable domain (other parts from reference TRBV5-1 and TRBJ2-1): KAGVTQTPRYLIKTRGQQVTLSCSPISGHRSVSWYQQTPGQGLQFLFEYFSETQRNKGNFPGRFSGRQFSNSRSEMNVSTLELGDSALYLCASSLTVGNEQFFGPGTRLTVL.

This clonotype was counted many times. The chain combines TRBV7-9 with TRBJ2-1; TRBD2 agrees at 8 bases. Germline V gene sequence: CDR1 SEHNR, CDR2 FQNEAQ (reference sequence). This CDR3 has 15 amino acids. V shed 5 bases, J shed 7 bases, and the junction held 10 bases outside the gene matches. CDR3 in amino acids: CASSRLPGGQNEQFF. CDR3 bases: TGTGCCAGCAGCAGACTCCCGGGGGGGCAGAATGAGCAGTTCTTC.

This clonotype was observed at least ten times. This chain joins TRBV5-1 and TRBJ2-5; possible D gene TRBD1, 6 bases. The V gene's germline CDR1 is SGHRS and CDR2 YFSETQ. The CDR3 totals 15 residues. V was clipped by 3 bases and J by 2 bases, with 14 bases between them. In DNA form, the CDR3 reads TGCGCCAGCAGCTCACCAGGGGTAGGACAAGAGACCCAGTACTTC. Translation: CASSSPGVGQETQYF. The variable domain in full, with the rest retrieved from reference TRBV5-1 and TRBJ2-5, is KAGVTQTPRYLIKTRGQQVTLSCSPISGHRSVSWYQQTPGQGLQFLFEYFSETQRNKGNFPGRFSGRQFSNSRSEMNVSTLELGDSALYLCASSSPGVGQETQYFGPGTRLLVL.

This clonotype has a count of ten or more. The chain couples TRBV5-1 to TRBJ2-1, with no clear D. The CDR3 contains 13 residues. The V end lost 0 bases, the J end lost 5 bases, and 6 bases lay between the germline ends. Germline V gives CDR1 SGHRS, CDR2 YFSETQ. CDR3 sequence (DNA): TGCGCCAGCAGCTTGGTGCAGAACAATGAGCAGTTCTTC. Protein product: CASSLVQNNEQFF.

In this sample, this clonotype turned up many times. V is TRBV4-1 and J is TRBJ2-7; no firm D call. CDR1 is MGHRA, CDR2 YSYEKL, per germline. V shed 4 bases and J shed 2 bases, with 24 bases lying between them. The CDR3 is made up of 18 amino acids. The chain's CDR3 is CASSRSPFGGQPTYEQYF. Written as DNA, the CDR3 is TGCGCCAGCAGCCGCTCCCCTTTCGGTGGGCAGCCGACCTACGAGCAGTACTTC.

Note on this clonotype: Because it lacks the conserved phenylalanine or tryptophan at the end, this CDR3 is likely a read error. This chain joins TRBV7-6 and TRBJ2-7; possible D gene TRBD1, 6 bases. Per germline, CDR1 SGHVS and CDR2 FNYEAQ. Between the trimmed V and J ends, which lost 8 bases and 8 bases, there was a span of 16 bases. CDR3 length: 12 amino acids. The CDR3 sequence: CASSGVPSKQYN. The CDR3 DNA follows: TGTGCCAGCTCAGGGGTGCCGAGCAAGCAGTACAAC.

This clonotype was recorded at least ten times. The chain recombines TRBV20-1 with TRBJ1-1; no reliable D call. There are 13 residues in the CDR3. CDR1 is DFQATT, CDR2 SNEGSKA, per germline (reference sequence). Trimming pared 3 bases from V and 3 bases from J, leaving 11 bases between. CDR3 protein: CSARPRGHTEAFF. The CDR3 bases are TGCAGTGCTAGGCCCCGCGGCCACACTGAAGCTTTCTTT.

This clonotype was seen only a few times. The genes are TRBV5-1 and TRBJ2-1; 8 bases are shared with TRBD2. This CDR3 spans 15 amino acids. After removal of 2 bases from V and 7 bases from J, the junction contained 8 bases not matched to a gene. The germline gives CDR1 SGHRS, CDR2 YFSETQ. CDR3 DNA sequence: TGCGCCAGCAGCTTTTTAGCGGGGAGTGGAAATGAGCAGTTCTTC. Encoded protein: CASSFLAGSGNEQFF. Drawing the rest from reference TRBV5-1 and TRBJ2-1, the complete variable domain is KAGVTQTPRYLIKTRGQQVTLSCSPISGHRSVSWYQQTPGQGLQFLFEYFSETQRNKGNFPGRFSGRQFSNSRSEMNVSTLELGDSALYLCASSFLAGSGNEQFFGPGTRLTVL.

This clonotype was seen at least ten times. The gene calls are TRBV29-1 and TRBJ2-1; D is uncertain. This CDR3 has 11 residues. The germline V gene encodes CDR1 SQVTM and CDR2 ANQGSEA. Trimming took 5 bases from V and 3 from J, leaving 5 bases between them. This CDR3 reads CSVTSYNEQFF. The CDR3 coding sequence is TGCAGCGTTACCAGCTACAATGAGCAGTTCTTC.

This clonotype was detected ten times or more. V is TRBV29-1 and J is TRBJ1-1; D possibly corresponds to TRBD1 (5 bases). Germline CDR1 and CDR2: SQVTM and ANQGSEA. CDR3 length equals 12 residues. V dropped 6 bases and J dropped 10 bases, with 18 bases sitting between them. The CDR3 bases are TGCAGCGTGGCCCACTCCCGGGACTTAGCTTTCTTT. This sequence encodes CSVAHSRDLAFF.

This clonotype was recorded at least ten times. The rearrangement uses TRBV5-1 and TRBJ1-1; TRBD1 is a possible D gene (5 bases). The germline CDR1 and CDR2 sequences are SGHRS and YFSETQ. The germline V and J ends were trimmed by 1 base and 5 bases, with 9 bases remaining between them. The length of the CDR3 is 13 residues. As DNA, the CDR3 is TGCGCCAGCAGCTTGACGGGACGGACTGAAGCTTTCTTT. Translating gives CASSLTGRTEAFF.

Many counts were recorded for this clonotype. The J gene is TRBJ2-7, the V gene TRBV9; possibly TRBD1 for D (5 bases). Germline loops: CDR1 SGDLS, CDR2 YYNGEE. The CDR3 spans 12 residues. V lost 0 bases and J 7 bases, leaving 8 bases between the germline ends. The DNA for the CDR3 is TGTGCCAGCAGCGTAGAGAAGGGGGAGCAGTACTTC. This translates into CASSVEKGEQYF.